Following are 25 T cell receptor beta chains from one sample sequenced in a study of radiotherapy plus CTLA-4 blockade in lung cancer. Libraries were prepared by immunoSEQ multiplex PCR; TCRdb keeps only in-frame clonotypes and omits some of them. This sample yields approximately 52,000 clones, of which approximately 80% are seen a single time; 2.4% belongs to the top ten. The sequenced sample was peripheral blood, obtained from a patient treated with radiotherapy plus ipilimumab. The receptors derive from a human donor with non-small cell lung cancer whose response to radiotherapy plus ipilimumab could not be evaluated.

The V and J genes are TRBV30 and TRBJ1-2; D might be TRBD1 (5 bases). Germline lookup yields CDR1 GTSNPN and CDR2 SVGIG (reference sequence). V lost 0 bases to trimming and J lost 6 bases, with 14 bases between them. The CDR3 runs to 14 residues. CDR3 residues: CAWSVQWGENGYTF. The CDR3 bases are TGTGCCTGGAGTGTACAATGGGGGGAAAATGGCTACACCTTC.

This chain connects TRBV5-6 to TRBJ1-2; weak D call: TRBD1 (5 bases). This CDR3 is 15 amino acids long. With 3 bases removed from V and 1 base from J, the gap between germline ends came to 13 bases. Germline V CDR1 and CDR2: SGHDT, YYEEEE. The CDR3 sequence: CASSWEGRLNYGYTF. CDR3 nucleotide sequence: TGTGCCAGCAGCTGGGAGGGACGCCTTAACTATGGCTACACCTTC. The full variable domain, in which reference TRBV5-6 and TRBJ1-2 provide the parts outside the CDR3, is DAGVTQSPTHLIKTRGQQVTLRCSPKSGHDTVSWYQQALGQGPQFIFQYYEEEERQRGNFPDRFSGHQFPNYSSELNVNALLLGDSALYLCASSWEGRLNYGYTFGSGTRLTVV.

This chain links TRBV27 with TRBJ2-1, with TRBD2 matching over 7 bases. Germline lookup yields CDR1 MNHEY and CDR2 SMNVEV (reference sequence). There are 14 residues in the CDR3. J was trimmed by 1 base and V by 8 bases; bases with no gene match: 5. The CDR3 bases are TGTGCCAGCCGCTGGGGAGGGTCCTACAATGAGCAGTTCTTC. Translation gives CASRWGGSYNEQFF.

This clone was detected only a few times. The chain employs TRBV7-9 and TRBJ2-7; D call uncertain. The germline V gene has CDR1 SEHNR and CDR2 FQNEAQ (reference sequence). The CDR3 has 12 residues. V lost 1 base and J 6 bases, leaving 7 bases between the germline ends. CDR3 protein: CASSLESREQYF. Here the CDR3 DNA reads TGTGCCAGCAGCTTAGAATCGCGCGAGCAGTACTTC. The full variable domain, rest sourced from reference TRBV7-9 and TRBJ2-7, is DTGVSQNPRHKITKRGQNVTFRCDPISEHNRLYWYRQTLGQGPEFLTYFQNEAQLEKSRLLSDRFSAERPKGSFSTLEIQRTEQGDSAMYLCASSLESREQYFGPGTRLTVT.

This clone was seen a handful of times. The rearrangement links TRBV27 to TRBJ2-7; 10 bases map to TRBD2. Germline loops: CDR1 MNHEY, CDR2 SMNVEV (reference sequence). The trim removed 8 bases at V and 0 bases at J, leaving 7 bases unmatched. The CDR3 runs 15 residues. CDR3 in amino acids: CASGLAGGLSYEQYF. CDR3 DNA sequence: TGTGCCAGCGGATTAGCGGGAGGCCTCTCCTACGAGCAGTACTTC.

This clone was seen a handful of times. The chain joins TRBV6-4 to TRBJ2-5, with D possibly matching TRBD2 (7 bases). The ends were cut back, 0 bases at V and 5 bases at J, with 13 bases in the middle. Germline V gene data show CDR1 as MRHNA and CDR2 as SNTAGT. The CDR3 loop spans 15 amino acids. The DNA for the CDR3 is TGTGCCAGCAGTGACTCGTGGCGGGGGCGGGAGACCCAGTACTTC. This sequence encodes CASSDSWRGRETQYF.

This clone was seen a few times. J is TRBJ1-1 and V is TRBV2; TRBD1 might be the D (5 bases). V was shortened by 6 bases and J by 4 bases, with 15 bases between the two germline ends. The CDR3 totals 14 residues. CDR1 and CDR2 from the germline V gene are SNHLY and FYNNEI. Here the CDR3 reads CASRGDSEVTEAFF. CDR3 in DNA: TGTGCCAGCAGGGGTGACAGTGAGGTCACTGAAGCTTTCTTT.

The chain combines TRBV7-3 with TRBJ2-3; the match to TRBD1 covers 7 bases. The trim removed 5 bases at V and 1 base at J, leaving 3 bases unmatched. The CDR3 is made up of 14 amino acids. CDR1 and CDR2 from the germline V gene are SGHTA and FQGTGA. The CDR3 here is CASSTGQRTDTQYF. The CDR3 DNA follows: TGTGCCAGCAGCACGGGACAGCGCACAGATACGCAGTATTTT. Supplemented by reference TRBV7-3 and TRBJ2-3, the full variable domain reads GAGVSQTPSNKVTEKGKYVELRCDPISGHTALYWYRQSLGQGPEFLIYFQGTGAADDSGLPNDRFFAVRPEGSVSTLKIQRTERGDSAVYLCASSTGQRTDTQYFGPGTRLTVL.

The V and J genes are TRBV9 and TRBJ2-1; TRBD1 aligns across 9 bases. The CDR3 has 15 residues. Germline CDR1 is SGDLS and CDR2 is YYNGEE. The J segment lost 4 bases and the V segment lost 2 bases, leaving 4 bases of the junction unmatched. CDR3 sequence reads: CASSVGDRAYNEQFF. In DNA, the CDR3 is TGTGCCAGCAGCGTTGGGGACAGGGCGTACAATGAGCAGTTCTTC.

V usage is TRBV7-2 and J usage is TRBJ1-1; TRBD1 matches at 7 bases. V dropped 5 bases and J dropped 1; count of bases not matched to a gene: 4. Per germline, CDR1 SGHTA and CDR2 FQGNSA. CDR3 length: 14 residues. This chain's CDR3 is CASSADRQNTEAFF. CDR3 nucleotides: TGTGCCAGCAGCGCGGACAGGCAGAACACTGAAGCTTTCTTT.

The rearrangement links TRBV7-6 to TRBJ2-7; 8 positions match TRBD1. CDR1 and CDR2 (germline): SGHVS, FNYEAQ. The V gene end was trimmed by 1 base and the J gene end by 5 bases; junction bases not matched to a gene: 4. The CDR3 contains 14 residues. CDR3 sequence (DNA): TGTGCCAGCAGCTTAGAAGACAGGGGCCACGAGCAGTACTTC. It is translated as CASSLEDRGHEQYF.

The chain couples TRBV5-6 to TRBJ2-1, with TRBD2 identical over 11 bases. From germline, CDR1 is SGHDT and CDR2 YYEEEE. This CDR3 has 15 residues. The V and J ends lost 2 bases and 7 bases, in that order; junction bases with no gene match: 5. The CDR3 spells CASSLTSGSTNEQFF. The CDR3 DNA reads as TGTGCCAGCAGCTTAACTAGCGGGAGTACGAATGAGCAGTTCTTC.

The chain recombines TRBV19 with TRBJ1-5; D perhaps matches TRBD1 (6 bases). This CDR3 is built from 16 residues. Trimming left V 10 bases short and J 0 bases short, with 19 bases between. Germline V CDR1 and CDR2: LNHDA, SQIVND (reference sequence). The CDR3 is CATTPRGVSSNQPQHF. CDR3 bases: TGTGCCACCACACCCAGGGGCGTGAGTAGCAATCAGCCCCAGCATTTT. The variable domain in full, with the rest retrieved from reference TRBV19 and TRBJ1-5, is DGGITQSPKYLFRKEGQNVTLSCEQNLNHDAMYWYRQDPGQGLRLIYYSQIVNDFQKGDIAEGYSVSREKKESFPLTVTSAQKNPTAFYLCATTPRGVSSNQPQHFGDGTRLSIL.

V usage is TRBV2 and J usage is TRBJ2-1; D not certain. Germline V gene lookup returns CDR1 SNHLY and CDR2 FYNNEI. V was cut by 2 bases and J by 2 bases, with 7 bases left in between. The CDR3 spans 14 residues. Here the CDR3 DNA reads TGTGCCAGCAGTGAAATAAGCCCCTACAATGAGCAGTTCTTC. Translating it yields CASSEISPYNEQFF.

This chain joins TRBV4-3 and TRBJ2-7; TRBD2 aligns across 12 bases. J was trimmed by 9 bases and V by 3 bases; bases with no gene match: 15. Germline V CDR1 and CDR2: LGHNA, YSLEER. The CDR3 runs 17 residues. CDR3 sequence (DNA): TGCGCCAGCAGCCAGGAACTAGCGGGAGGAGGTCTTCGTGGGCAGTACTTC. Its protein product is CASSQELAGGGLRGQYF.

This chain joins TRBV30 and TRBJ2-7; 10 nucleotides line up with TRBD2. The CDR3 is 13 residues long. Trimming removed 2 bases from V and 12 bases from J; junction bases left unmatched: 10. CDR1 GTSNPN and CDR2 SVGIG come from the germline V gene (reference sequence). CDR3 coding DNA: TGTGCCTGGAGTTTCGCCCCTAGCGGGAGTCGGTACTTC. As protein: CAWSFAPSGSRYF.

V and J are TRBV5-6 and TRBJ2-4; TRBD2 might be the D (5 bases). CDR3 length: 16 residues. V lost 2 bases and J lost 8, with 20 bases in between. CDR1 is SGHDT, CDR2 YYEEEE, per germline. The CDR3 DNA follows: TGTGCCAGCAGCTTACTTGGGAGAGGTGGGCTGGACATTCAGTACTTC. Translating gives CASSLLGRGGLDIQYF.

The chain couples TRBV19 to TRBJ2-7; 11 bases fit TRBD1. With V trimmed by 4 bases and J by 9 bases, 5 bases remained unmatched. The CDR3 runs 13 residues. The germline CDR1 and CDR2 sequences are LNHDA and SQIVND (reference sequence). The CDR3 sequence is CASSTRTGGVQYF. As DNA, the CDR3 is TGTGCCAGTAGTACCCGGACAGGGGGCGTGCAGTACTTC.

V is TRBV29-1 and J is TRBJ1-4; a possible D gene is TRBD1 (6 bases). This CDR3 region has 13 residues. The V gene's germline CDR1 is SQVTM and CDR2 ANQGSEA. CDR3 sequence (DNA): TGCACCGCTAGGACAGCCTCTAATGAAAAACTGTTTTTT. The encoded protein is CTARTASNEKLFF.

This chain links TRBV30 with TRBJ1-1; D might be TRBD1 (6 bases). The CDR3 covers 13 residues. The ends were cut back, 5 bases at V and 10 bases at J, with 20 bases in the middle. Per germline, CDR1 GTSNPN and CDR2 SVGIG (reference sequence). Here the CDR3 DNA reads TGTGCCTGGGGGTACGACAGGTTTCTGGGAGCTTTCTTT. Translated, it gives CAWGYDRFLGAFF.

The gene calls are TRBV29-1 and TRBJ1-4, with D possibly TRBD1 on 5 matching bases. There are 12 residues in the CDR3. V lost 4 bases and J 6 bases, leaving 9 bases between the germline ends. Germline V gene sequence: CDR1 SQVTM, CDR2 ANQGSEA. In nucleotides, the CDR3 is TGCAGCGTTGGGAAAGGGGATGAAAAACTGTTTTTT. It encodes CSVGKGDEKLFF.

The chain employs TRBV5-1 and TRBJ1-2; D is perhaps TRBD1 (5 bases). The CDR3 runs to 15 residues. The V end was cut by 4 bases, the J end by 4 bases, with 17 bases between. From germline, CDR1 is SGHRS and CDR2 YFSETQ. CDR3 bases: TGCGCCAGCAGCCTCAGAGGAGGGACGGTCTATGGCTACACCTTC. This encodes CASSLRGGTVYGYTF.

J is TRBJ2-7 and V is TRBV7-9; the match to TRBD1 covers 7 bases. The CDR3 sequence is 15 residues long. Per germline, CDR1 SEHNR and CDR2 FQNEAQ (reference sequence). The V and J ends lost 3 bases and 0 bases, in that order; junction bases with no gene match: 5. CDR3 in DNA: TGTGCCAGCAGCTTCGGACAGGCCAGCTCCTACGAGCAGTACTTC. Translated: CASSFGQASSYEQYF.

The CDR3 DNA sequence: TGCGCCAGCAGCAGAGCAGGGACTAGCGGGTCCTACGAGCAGTACTTC. Encoded protein: CASSRAGTSGSYEQYF. V and J are TRBV5-1 and TRBJ2-7; 12 bases align to TRBD2. The CDR3 is 16 residues long. Trimming removed 4 bases from V and 1 base from J; junction bases left unmatched: 6. Germline assignment: CDR1 SGHRS and CDR2 YFSETQ.

V gene TRBV4-2 combines with J gene TRBJ2-1, with TRBD2 identical over 12 bases. Germline V gene lookup returns CDR1 LGHNA and CDR2 YNFKEQ. The CDR3 totals 15 residues. The V gene end was trimmed by 0 bases and the J gene end by 7 bases; junction bases not matched to a gene: 1. This CDR3 reads CASSQDGLAGNEQFF. CDR3 nucleotide sequence: TGTGCCAGCAGCCAAGATGGACTAGCGGGAAATGAGCAGTTCTTC.